Below are 22 T cell receptor beta chains sequenced from a single sample in a study of CD8 T cells in ankylosing spondylitis. TCRdb reprocessed the 5' RACE reads via MiXCR and lists one record per CDR3 protein. The sample holds roughly 160,000 distinct CDR3 sequences, 11% seen once. The sample consisted of blood, either unsorted or a sorted T cell fraction (not recorded which). Receptors originate from a male donor with ankylosing spondylitis or in good health (not recorded which).

The chain couples TRBV20-1 to TRBJ2-1; TRBD2 aligns across 15 bases. Trimming cost V 5 bases and J 6 bases; bases outside gene matches: 5. Per the germline V gene, CDR1 is DFQATT and CDR2 is SNEGSKA (reference sequence). The CDR3 totals 15 residues. The chain's CDR3 is CSAYEGLAGGNEQFF. The CDR3 bases are TGCAGTGCTTATGAGGGACTAGCGGGGGGCAATGAGCAGTTCTTC.

The chain joins TRBV6-6 to TRBJ1-6; weak D call: TRBD1 (6 bases). The V gene's germline CDR1 is MNHNY and CDR2 SVGAGI (reference sequence). The CDR3 is 12 amino acids. Trimming pared 5 bases from V and 15 bases from J, leaving 14 bases between. CDR3 loop: CASSHDRSGLHF. CDR3 DNA: TGTGCCAGCAGTCATGACAGGTCGGGCCTCCACTTT.

At least ten counts were recorded for this clonotype. This chain links TRBV27 with TRBJ1-2; unclear D gene. The CDR3 loop spans 15 amino acids. Germline V CDR1 and CDR2: MNHEY, SMNVEV (reference sequence). Trimming shortened V by 6 bases and J by 0 bases, and 14 bases separated the two germline ends. CDR3 residues: CASSPKRPSNYGYTF. Here the CDR3 DNA reads TGTGCCAGCAGCCCTAAGAGGCCTTCTAACTATGGCTACACCTTC.

A note on this clonotype: A much more abundant neighbour one base away suggests this may be a read error. The chain has TRBV14 and TRBJ2-7, with D unclear. The CDR3 loop spans 16 amino acids. Germline assignment: CDR1 SGHDN and CDR2 FVKESK. CDR3 amino acids: CACSPINFVSSYEQYF. CDR3 coding DNA: TGTGCCTGCAGCCCAATTAATTTTGTGAGCTCCTACGAGCAGTACTTC.

In this sample, this clonotype turned up many times. J is TRBJ1-1 and V is TRBV5-5; D is undetermined. Per the germline V gene, CDR1 is SGHKS and CDR2 is YYEKEE (reference sequence). The CDR3 sequence is 14 residues long. V lost 0 bases, J lost 11 bases, and 17 bases lay in between. In nucleotides, the CDR3 is TGTGCCAGCAGCTTGGACGCGTCGGAATTGGAGGCTTTCTTT. Protein product: CASSLDASELEAFF. Full variable domain (remainder filled in from reference TRBV5-5 and TRBJ1-1): DAGVTQSPTHLIKTRGQQVTLRCSPISGHKSVSWYQQVLGQGPQFIFQYYEKEERGRGNFPDRFSARQFPNYSSELNVNALLLGDSALYLCASSLDASELEAFFGQGTRLTVV.

This clonotype was seen more than once but under ten times. The genes are TRBV9 and TRBJ1-1, with TRBD1 matching over 9 bases. J was trimmed by 8 bases and V by 0 bases; bases with no gene match: 2. Germline-derived CDR1 and CDR2 are SGDLS and YYNGEE. This CDR3 is built from 13 residues. In DNA, the CDR3 is TGTGCCAGCAGCGTAGCGGGACAGGGAGAAGCTTTCTTT. This gives the protein CASSVAGQGEAFF.

A word on this clonotype: A much larger clone differs from this one at a single base, so this may be a read error. The genes are TRBV20-1 and TRBJ1-5; TRBD1 matches 11 bases. The CDR3 covers 17 residues. Germline loops: CDR1 DFQATT, CDR2 SNEGSKA (reference sequence). CDR3 sequence: CCARGSGTGGLNQPQHF. The CDR3 DNA is TGCTGTGCTAGAGGGTCCGGGACAGGGGGGCTCAATCAGCCCCAGCATTTT.

This clonotype showed up many times. The genes are TRBV20-1 and TRBJ1-2; a weak D match, TRBD1 (6 bases). This CDR3 is built from 16 residues. Trimming pared 0 bases from V and 4 bases from J, leaving 18 bases between. The germline V gene has CDR1 DFQATT and CDR2 SNEGSKA (reference sequence). In nucleotides, the CDR3 is TGCAGTGCTAGAGATCCCGATTTGACAGGATTCTATGGCTACACCTTC. Protein sequence: CSARDPDLTGFYGYTF.

The rearrangement joins TRBV5-1 to TRBJ1-2; D gene uncertain. The CDR3 has 13 amino acids. V lost 5 bases to trimming and J lost 4 bases, with 12 bases between them. Germline loops: CDR1 SGHRS, CDR2 YFSETQ. CDR3 protein: CASSGSPGYGYTF. DNA for the CDR3: TGCGCCAGCAGTGGTTCCCCTGGCTATGGCTACACCTTC.

In this sample, this clonotype turned up a few times. The chain uses TRBV24-1 and TRBJ1-5, with unresolved D. This CDR3 has 15 amino acids. Germline CDR1 is KGHDR and CDR2 is SFDVKD. Deletions cut 7 bases from V and 6 bases from J, with 18 bases between. The CDR3 region has the DNA TGTGCCACCAGCGCCGGAGGTAGCACCGGTCAGCCCCAGCATTTT. This encodes CATSAGGSTGQPQHF.

The gene calls are TRBV6-1 and TRBJ2-1; 8 bases are a match to TRBD2. Germline values: CDR1 MNHNS, CDR2 SASEGT. The CDR3 is 14 amino acids. V lost 9 bases and J lost 3; bases outside the gene matches: 7. CDR3 residues: CASLSAGDYNEQFF. DNA of the CDR3: TGTGCCAGTCTGTCAGCGGGAGACTACAATGAGCAGTTCTTC.

With respect to this clonotype: A much larger clone is a single base away; this may be a read error. This is likely a read error, given that the CDR3 carries no conserved phenylalanine or tryptophan at its end. This chain uses TRBV10-3 with TRBJ1-2, with D possibly TRBD1 on 6 matching bases. The CDR3 covers 13 residues. V was pared by 5 bases and J by 4 bases, with 11 bases between. The germline V gene encodes CDR1 ENHRY and CDR2 SYGVKD. In nucleotides, the CDR3 is TGTGCCATCAGTCAAGAGGGGGTCTATGGCTACACCCTC. Its translation is CAISQEGVYGYTL.

This clonotype was found many times. The chain carries TRBV9 and TRBJ1-1; D remains unclear. CDR1 SGDLS and CDR2 YYNGEE come from the germline V gene. Trimming took off 7 bases at V and 4 bases at J, with 14 bases between the two ends. The CDR3 is 13 residues long. CDR3 sequence (DNA): TGTGCCAGCGGCCGTGGCGTTGGCACTGAAGCTTTCTTT. Translation: CASGRGVGTEAFF.

This clonotype showed up just a few times. V usage is TRBV3-1 and J usage is TRBJ1-2, with a tentative D call TRBD1 (5 bases). The ends were cut back, 4 bases at V and 6 bases at J, with 9 bases in the middle. CDR1 LGHDT and CDR2 YNNKEL come from the germline V gene (reference sequence). The CDR3 runs 12 residues. The CDR3 DNA reads TGTGCCAGCAGCCTCTGGGGGGATGGCTACACCTTC. Protein sequence: CASSLWGDGYTF.

The gene calls are TRBV5-1 and TRBJ2-1; 10 positions match TRBD1. The J segment lost 4 bases and the V segment lost 8 bases, leaving 6 bases of the junction unmatched. Germline V gene sequence: CDR1 SGHRS, CDR2 YFSETQ. The CDR3 runs to 14 residues. This CDR3 reads CASGPGQGYNEQFF. As DNA, the CDR3 is TGCGCCAGTGGACCGGGACAGGGGTACAATGAGCAGTTCTTC.

This clonotype appeared many times. The CDR3, as DNA: TGTGCCAGCAGAGGACTAGCAAATGAGCAGTTCTTC. Translation gives CASRGLANEQFF. V usage is TRBV6-2 or TRBV6-3 and J usage is TRBJ2-1; TRBD2 agrees at 8 bases. After removal of 6 bases from V and 7 bases from J, the junction contained 2 bases not matched to a gene. The CDR3 is made up of 12 amino acids. CDR1 and CDR2 (germline): MNHEY, SVGEGT.

This clonotype was seen more than once but under ten times. The genes are TRBV20-1 and TRBJ2-5, with 10 nucleotides matching TRBD1. CDR1 is DFQATT and CDR2 is SNEGSKA in the germline V gene (reference sequence). The J segment lost 5 bases and the V segment lost 3 bases, leaving 15 bases of the junction unmatched. This CDR3 spans 17 amino acids. CDR3 bases: TGCAGTGCTAGCCTCCTTACCGGGACAGGGGCTATGGAGACCCAGTACTTC. Protein sequence: CSASLLTGTGAMETQYF.

The chain links TRBV20-1 to TRBJ2-1; 9 bases align to TRBD2. Per germline, CDR1 DFQATT and CDR2 SNEGSKA (reference sequence). The CDR3 consists of 16 residues. The J segment lost 7 bases and the V segment lost 3 bases, leaving 13 bases of the junction unmatched. DNA of the CDR3: TGCAGTGCTAGCGGCATCGTCGCGGGAGGGATGAATGAGCAGTTCTTC. Amino acid sequence: CSASGIVAGGMNEQFF.

The chain combines TRBV20-1 with TRBJ1-1; 7 positions agree with TRBD1. The ends lost 3 bases at V and 0 bases at J; junction bases unmatched: 7. The CDR3 extends over 15 amino acids. Germline-derived CDR1 and CDR2 are DFQATT and SNEGSKA (reference sequence). The CDR3 loop is CSARGRGKLNTEAFF. The CDR3 DNA follows: TGCAGTGCTAGGGGCAGGGGGAAGTTGAACACTGAAGCTTTCTTT.

This clonotype came up many times. The chain couples TRBV3-1 to TRBJ1-2; the match to TRBD1 covers 7 bases. Germline V gene lookup returns CDR1 LGHDT and CDR2 YNNKEL (reference sequence). Trimming cost V 4 bases and J 8 bases; bases outside gene matches: 7. The length of the CDR3 is 13 residues. The DNA for the CDR3 is TGTGCCAGCAGCCCCCCTCAGGGGGGAGGCTACACCTTC. Its protein is CASSPPQGGGYTF.

This chain joins TRBV3-1 and TRBJ2-1, with TRBD2 identical over 12 bases. The V gene end was trimmed by 5 bases and the J gene end by 1 base; junction bases not matched to a gene: 6. The CDR3 length is 17 residues. Germline CDR1 LGHDT, CDR2 YNNKEL (reference sequence). The CDR3 region has the DNA TGTGCCAGCAGCTATCGACTAGCGGGAGTTTCCTACAATGAGCAGTTCTTC. Its protein product is CASSYRLAGVSYNEQFF.

The sample holds a few counts of this clonotype. This chain joins TRBV7-9 and TRBJ2-5; D gene unclear. The CDR3 spans 11 residues. Trimming stripped 7 bases from V and 3 bases from J, with 6 bases between. Germline CDR1 reads SEHNR; CDR2 reads FQNEAQ (reference sequence). For the CDR3, the DNA is TGTGCCAGCACCATTAAAGAGACCCAGTACTTC. It codes for CASTIKETQYF.